A selection of T cell receptor beta chains follows, all from one sample in a study of shared clonotypes between healthy human individuals. Sequenced by immunoSEQ multiplex PCR; TCRdb stores in-frame clones only, minus some. The sample has some 500,000 clones, 70% to 85% seen once. The sample was PBMCs. These TCRs come from a middle-aged woman in good health. Some clones in this sample may be carry-over from other donors' samples. Both conserved end residues are part of each CDR3. A D gene is named only where the DNA matches it firmly. For some rows the clone size is stated as once, few or many, or as a class when expanded; others skip it.

>19|TRBD1|TRBJ1-4|NA|TRBV28
CASSSPRQGGLANNEKLFF
TGTGCCAGCAGTTCCCCCCGACAGGGTGGTTTAGCCAATAATGAAAAACTGTTTTTT
>14|TRBD1|TRBJ2-7|few|TRBV4-2
CASSLRQGGYEQYF
TGTGCCAGCAGCCTCCGACAGGGCGGCTACGAGCAGTACTTC
>11|NA|TRBJ1-2|NA|TRBV20-1
CSATGNYGYTF
TGCAGTGCTACGGGAAACTATGGCTACACCTTC
>15|NA|TRBJ2-5|NA|TRBV18
CASSPRRGGEETQYF
TGTGCCAGCTCACCCCGAAGGGGGGGAGAAGAGACCCAGTACTTC
>14|TRBD1|TRBJ2-3|NA|TRBV30
CAWSGGQGADTQYF
TGTGCCTGGAGTGGGGGACAGGGAGCAGATACGCAGTATTTT
>15|TRBD1|TRBJ1-2|NA|TRBV23-1
CASSHLDRGTYGYTF
TGCGCCAGCAGTCACCTGGACAGGGGGACCTATGGCTACACCTTC
>12|NA|TRBJ2-1|NA|TRBV5-1
CASRRTDNEQFF
TGCGCCAGCAGACGGACCGACAATGAGCAGTTCTTC
>15|TRBD1|TRBJ2-7|NA|TRBV2
CASSQTGTGTAEQYF
TGTGCCAGCAGTCAGACCGGGACAGGGACCGCCGAGCAGTACTTC
>13|NA|TRBJ2-5|NA|TRBV11-2
CASSLRLLETQYF
TGTGCCAGCAGCTTAAGATTGTTGGAGACCCAGTACTTC
>15|NA|TRBJ1-3|NA|TRBV6-5
CASSPTGASGNTIYF
TGTGCCAGCAGTCCAACAGGAGCCTCTGGAAACACCATATATTTT
>11|NA|TRBJ2-1|NA|TRBV7-9
CASSVTGEQFF
TGTGCCAGCAGCGTAACGGGAGAGCAGTTCTTC
>15|NA|TRBJ2-7|NA|TRBV15
CATSRDFTGSYEQYF
TGTGCCACCAGCAGAGATTTTACAGGGTCCTACGAGCAGTACTTC
>13|TRBD1|TRBJ1-1|NA|TRBV27
CASSRTGNTEAFF
TGTGCCAGCAGTCGGACAGGGAACACTGAAGCTTTCTTT
>16|TRBD2|TRBJ2-3|once|TRBV7-3
CASSRGSGTSTDTQYF
TGTGCCAGCAGCCGAGGTAGCGGGACCAGCACAGATACGCAGTATTTT
>15|NA|TRBJ1-1|NA|TRBV5-1
CASTLGGGWETEAFF
TGCGCCAGCACCCTCGGGGGGGGTTGGGAGACTGAAGCTTTCTTT
>15|TRBD1|TRBJ2-1|NA|TRBV7-9
CASSLSPDRDNEQFF
TGTGCCAGCAGCTTAAGCCCCGACAGGGACAATGAGCAGTTCTTC
>14|NA|TRBJ1-1|once|TRBV18
CASSPVNSNTEAFF
TGTGCCAGCTCACCGGTAAACTCGAACACTGAAGCTTTCTTT
>13|NA|TRBJ2-5|NA|TRBV5-1
CASSLSNQETQYF
TGCGCCAGCAGCTTGTCGAACCAAGAGACCCAGTACTTC
>11|NA|TRBJ2-7|NA|TRBV10-3
CAIRESYEQYF
TGTGCCATCAGGGAGTCCTACGAGCAGTACTTC
>14|NA|TRBJ1-1|NA|TRBV29-1
CSVEDRGGRTEAFF
TGCAGCGTTGAAGATCGTGGGGGGCGAACTGAAGCTTTCTTT
>14|NA|TRBJ2-4|NA|TRBV7-2
CASSLRLAKNIQYF
TGTGCCAGCAGCTTGAGACTAGCCAAAAACATTCAGTACTTC
>13|NA|TRBJ1-2|NA|TRBV16
CASSRSPGRGYTF
TGTGCCAGCAGCCGGAGCCCGGGTCGCGGCTACACCTTC
>12|NA|TRBJ2-2|NA|TRBV11-2
CASSLAGGELFF
TGTGCCAGCAGCTTAGCGGGCGGGGAGCTGTTTTTT
>15|TRBD2|TRBJ2-1|NA|TRBV5-1
CASSSGLTEGFEQFF
TGCGCCAGCAGCTCGGGACTAACAGAGGGTTTTGAGCAGTTCTTC
>14|NA|TRBJ2-1|once|TRBV25-1
CASRDRSSYNEQFF
TGTGCCAGCAGAGACAGGAGCTCCTACAATGAGCAGTTCTTC
>15|TRBD2|TRBJ2-7|NA|TRBV6-5
CASSHRLAGGAEQYF
TGTGCCAGCAGTCACCGTCTAGCGGGAGGCGCCGAGCAGTACTTC
>14|TRBD1|TRBJ1-2|NA|TRBV18
CASSPEGASSGYTF
TGTGCCAGCTCACCAGAGGGGGCCTCGAGCGGCTACACCTTC
>15|TRBD1|TRBJ1-2|NA|TRBV5-1
CASSLGDSLYYGYTF
TGCGCCAGCAGCTTGGGGGACAGTCTTTACTATGGCTACACCTTC
>16|TRBD2|TRBJ2-7|many|TRBV15
CATSPGTSGATYEQYF
TGTGCCACCAGCCCCGGGACTAGCGGTGCGACCTACGAGCAGTACTTC